The 18 T cell receptor beta chains listed next were all sequenced from one sample in a study of breast tumors, draining lymph nodes, adjacent tissues. TCRdb called the multiplex PCR reads again in MiXCR, with one record for every CDR3 protein. The repertoire includes fewer than 25,000 distinct CDR3 sequences, approximately 63% of them detected once, and more than 20% sits in the top ten. The sequencing input was tumor-adjacent breast tissue. These receptors all come from a female donor with breast cancer. Some clones in this sample may be carry-over from other donors' samples.

CDR3 in amino acids: CASAPGLGYEQYF. The CDR3 nucleotides are TGTGCCAGCGCTCCGGGACTAGGGTACGAGCAGTACTTC. This chain joins TRBV6-2 or TRBV6-3 and TRBJ2-7; 8 positions match TRBD2. Per the germline V gene, CDR1 is MNHEY and CDR2 is SVGEGT. The CDR3 length is 13 residues. The ends lost 8 bases at V and 4 bases at J; junction bases unmatched: 7.

The rearrangement links TRBV4-1 to TRBJ1-4, with 10 bases aligning to TRBD1. V shed 5 bases and J 4 bases; nucleotides not matched to a gene: 7. The CDR3 is 16 residues long. Germline CDR1 is MGHRA and CDR2 is YSYEKL. CDR3 loop: CASSAEGTGVNEKLFF. CDR3 nucleotide sequence: TGCGCCAGCAGCGCCGAGGGGACAGGGGTTAATGAAAAACTGTTTTTT.

This clonotype is labeled as medium-sized. This chain joins TRBV9 and TRBJ2-2; TRBD1 matches at 7 bases. CDR3 length: 15 residues. Germline CDR1 SGDLS, CDR2 YYNGEE. V dropped 3 bases and J dropped 4; count of bases not matched to a gene: 6. The CDR3 coding sequence is TGTGCCAGCAGCGCTACGGGACAGCTCACCGGGGAGCTGTTTTTT. This gives the protein CASSATGQLTGELFF. Full variable domain (outside the CDR3, taken from reference TRBV9 and TRBJ2-2): DSGVTQTPKHLITATGQRVTLRCSPRSGDLSVYWYQQSLDQGLQFLIQYYNGEERAKGNILERFSAQQFPDLHSELNLSSLELGDSALYFCASSATGQLTGELFFGEGSRLTVL.

This chain connects TRBV6-5 to TRBJ1-1, with D possibly matching TRBD1 (6 bases). The CDR3 covers 13 residues. Trimming took 0 bases from V and 5 from J, leaving 7 bases between them. From germline, CDR1 is MNHEY and CDR2 SVGAGI. For the CDR3, the DNA is TGTGCCAGCAGTTACTCGACAGGTACTGAAGCTTTCTTT. It encodes CASSYSTGTEAFF.

By its share, this clonotype is medium-sized. The CDR3 loop reads CASSHGGVSGNQPQHF. The CDR3 bases are TGTGCCAGCAGTCACGGTGGGGTGAGTGGCAATCAGCCCCAGCATTTT. V gene TRBV6-6 combines with J gene TRBJ1-5; D call uncertain. The CDR3 length is 16 residues. Germline V CDR1 and CDR2: MNHNY, SVGAGI (reference sequence). Trimming left V 5 bases short and J 2 bases short, with 16 bases between.

The rearrangement uses TRBV11-2 and TRBJ2-5; a weak D match, TRBD1 (6 bases). The ends were cut back, 1 base at V and 6 bases at J, with 15 bases in the middle. Looked up from germline, CDR1 is SGHAT and CDR2 is FQNNGV. This CDR3 spans 15 amino acids. CDR3 bases: TGTGCCAGCAGCTTAGTGCGGTCAGGGGAACAGACCCAGTACTTC. The encoded protein is CASSLVRSGEQTQYF.

The V gene is TRBV7-3, the J gene TRBJ2-3; perhaps TRBD1 as D (5 bases). From germline, CDR1 is SGHTA and CDR2 FQGTGA. This CDR3 is 13 amino acids long. V was cut by 5 bases and J by 1 base, with 7 bases left in between. The CDR3 bases are TGTGCCAGCAGCGGACATCGCACAGATACGCAGTATTTT. This encodes CASSGHRTDTQYF.

This clonotype has ten or more counts. The gene calls are TRBV27 and TRBJ2-1; 7 nucleotides agree with TRBD2. CDR1 is MNHEY, CDR2 SMNVEV, per germline (reference sequence). This CDR3 comprises 15 residues. V trimming: 4 bases; J trimming: 4 bases; junction bases outside the gene matches: 7. The CDR3 bases are TGTGCCAGCAGTTCGCGGGAGCTAAAATACAATGAGCAGTTCTTC. This encodes CASSSRELKYNEQFF.

The chain links TRBV7-9 to TRBJ2-7, with D maybe TRBD2 (6 bases). V lost 8 bases, J lost 6 bases, and 20 bases lay in between. CDR3 size: 14 residues. Looked up from germline, CDR1 is SEHNR and CDR2 is FQNEAQ (reference sequence). CDR3 sequence reads: CASRIGGAFSEQYF. CDR3 sequence (DNA): TGTGCCAGCCGCATCGGGGGAGCCTTTTCCGAGCAGTACTTC.

This clonotype was seen ten or more times. The gene calls are TRBV30 and TRBJ2-5; 8 bases agree with TRBD2. This CDR3 spans 16 amino acids. The junction had 14 bases not matched to a gene; V was cut back by 2 bases and J by 6 bases. Germline V lookup: CDR1 GTSNPN, CDR2 SVGIG (reference sequence). The CDR3 protein is CAWSPQKAGVVKTQYF. In nucleotides, the CDR3 is TGTGCCTGGAGTCCCCAAAAAGCGGGAGTGGTGAAGACCCAGTACTTC.

This clonotype was seen at least ten times. This rearrangement joins TRBV19 to TRBJ1-5; no clear D. CDR3 length equals 13 residues. Germline V gives CDR1 LNHDA, CDR2 SQIVND (reference sequence). The ends were cut back, 3 bases at V and 10 bases at J, with 13 bases in the middle. CDR3 nucleotides: TGTGCCAGTAGTATCCCGCCATCCCATCCCCAGCATTTT. This translates into CASSIPPSHPQHF.

The chain couples TRBV2 to TRBJ2-5, with D unclear. V lost 2 bases, J lost 9 bases, and 16 bases lay in between. The CDR3 is 14 amino acids. Germline CDR1 and CDR2: SNHLY and FYNNEI. CDR3 coding DNA: TGTGCCAGCAGTGAAATCGTGGAAAGACTCGCCCAGTACTTC. Translating it yields CASSEIVERLAQYF.

This sequence joins TRBV5-1 and TRBJ2-1, with D tentatively TRBD2 (5 bases). The germline V gene encodes CDR1 SGHRS and CDR2 YFSETQ. The V end lost 4 bases, the J end lost 2 bases, and 13 bases lay between the germline ends. The CDR3 is made up of 15 amino acids. CDR3 in amino acids: CASSETTAPYNEQFF. CDR3 sequence (DNA): TGCGCCAGCAGCGAGACTACGGCACCCTACAATGAGCAGTTCTTC.

This clonotype showed up many times. This chain links TRBV28 with TRBJ1-5, with 7 bases identical to TRBD1. V lost 2 bases, J lost 8 bases, and 12 bases stayed unmatched. The CDR3 totals 16 residues. Germline CDR1 and CDR2: MDHEN and SYDVKM. The CDR3: CASSLGSRGQHEPQHF. CDR3 in DNA: TGTGCCAGCAGTTTAGGTTCTAGGGGGCAGCACGAGCCCCAGCATTTT.

The chain recombines TRBV27 with TRBJ1-5; unclear D gene. The ends were cut back, 2 bases at V and 2 bases at J, with 7 bases in the middle. The CDR3 sequence is 14 residues long. Germline CDR1 is MNHEY and CDR2 is SMNVEV (reference sequence). The CDR3, as DNA: TGTGCCAGCAGTTTAAGGGCTGGCAATCAGCCCCAGCATTTT. It yields the protein CASSLRAGNQPQHF.

This clonotype has just a few counts. V is TRBV4-1 and J is TRBJ1-4; D unclear. The germline V gene encodes CDR1 MGHRA and CDR2 YSYEKL. This CDR3 comprises 14 residues. Written as DNA, the CDR3 is TGCGCAAGTAAGAAGGATCAGCGAGATGAAAAACTGTTTTTT. Translating it yields CASKKDQRDEKLFF.

This sequence joins TRBV25-1 and TRBJ2-7; D remains ambiguous. This CDR3 is built from 15 residues. Per germline, CDR1 MGHDK and CDR2 SYGVNS. Between the trimmed V and J ends, which lost 1 base and 8 bases, there was a span of 18 bases. This CDR3 reads CASSELLPRSSQQYF. Here the CDR3 DNA reads TGTGCCAGCAGTGAATTGCTACCTCGCAGTTCCCAGCAGTACTTC.

This clonotype was observed at least ten times. The J gene is TRBJ1-3, the V gene TRBV18; tentatively, D is TRBD1 (6 bases). The CDR3 contains 15 residues. The germline V and J ends were trimmed by 4 bases and 4 bases, with 14 bases remaining between them. Germline values: CDR1 KGHSH, CDR2 LQKENI. The CDR3 loop is CASSLSGVAGNTIYF. CDR3 bases: TGTGCCAGCTCACTCTCAGGGGTAGCCGGAAACACCATATATTTT.